The rows below give T cell receptor beta chains drawn from one sample of a study of yellow fever vaccine responses in identical twins. A single record per CDR3 protein comes from TCRdb applying MiXCR to the RT-PCR reads. The data hold approximately 32,000 distinct CDR3 sequences, with 45% to 65% observed a single time. The input for sequencing was T cells from blood (PBMCs), unsorted or a sorted subset (not recorded which), taken before or after yellow fever vaccination (not recorded which). These receptor sequences come from a woman aged 18-29 years who received the yellow fever vaccine. Each CDR3 is given with its conserved first and last residue. A D gene is named only where the DNA matches it firmly. Only some rows state a clone size, as once, few, many or a class for expanded clones.

d_call	v_call	clone_size	j_call	cdr3_aa	cdr3_nt
.	TRBV10-3	.	TRBJ1-2	CAISASGLQTGGYTF	TGTGCCATCAGTGCCTCGGGCCTCCAAACGGGGGGCTACACCTTC
TRBD2	TRBV7-9	.	TRBJ2-1	CMCERGNEQFF	TGTATGTGCGAGCGGGGCAATGAGCAGTTCTTC
.	TRBV29-1	.	TRBJ2-7	CSVRWSYEQYF	TGCAGCGTTAGGTGGTCCTACGAGCAGTACTTC
.	TRBV7-9	.	TRBJ2-5	CASSLGAAVEETQYF	TGTGCCAGCAGCTTAGGGGCGGCAGTAGAAGAGACCCAGTACTTC
.	TRBV4-2	.	TRBJ2-5	CASSQEQETQYF	TGTGCCAGCAGCCAAGAGCAAGAGACCCAGTACTTC
TRBD2	TRBV4-1	few	TRBJ2-3	CASSSRTSGGPTDTQYF	TGCGCCAGCAGCAGTCGGACTAGCGGGGGCCCGACAGATACGCAGTATTTT
.	TRBV28	.	TRBJ2-3	CASSRGHTDTQYF	TGTGCCAGCAGTCGGGGTCACACAGATACGCAGTATTTT
.	TRBV14	.	TRBJ1-3	CASSQEDGFGNTIYF	TGTGCCAGCAGCCAAGAAGATGGGTTTGGAAACACCATATATTTT
TRBD2	TRBV11-1	.	TRBJ2-1	CASSFETSGSEQFF	TGTGCCAGCAGCTTCGAGACTAGCGGGAGTGAGCAGTTCTTC
TRBD2	TRBV10-3	.	TRBJ2-3	CATGLVDPKDTQYF	TGTGCCACCGGACTAGTCGATCCCAAGGATACGCAGTATTTT